Listed here are 10 T cell receptor beta chains from one sample, sequenced in a study of control samples from healthy donors and cancer patients. The repertoire was sequenced with immunoSEQ multiplex PCR; TCRdb's copy has only in-frame clones and lacks some. The data contain fewer than 100,000 clones, 82% of them singletons. Sequenced sample: blood. The receptor source for this set is a woman aged 55-70 years in good health.

This clone was observed a few times. The rearrangement joins TRBV19 to TRBJ1-5; D may be TRBD1 (5 bases). This CDR3 has 17 amino acids. V was shortened by 6 bases and J by 2 bases, with 20 bases between the two germline ends. Germline V lookup: CDR1 LNHDA, CDR2 SQIVND (reference sequence). This chain's CDR3 is CASRRERDWGGNQPQHF. The CDR3 DNA reads TGTGCCAGTAGGAGAGAGAGGGATTGGGGCGGCAATCAGCCCCAGCATTTT.

The CDR3 protein is CASSARGNGELFF. CDR3 in DNA: TGTGCCAGCAGCGCCAGGGGGAACGGGGAGCTGTTTTTT. This chain connects TRBV6-6 to TRBJ2-2; the match to TRBD1 covers 7 bases. The V and J ends lost 6 bases and 7 bases, in that order; junction bases with no gene match: 5. Germline CDR1 and CDR2: MNHNY and SVGAGI (reference sequence). This CDR3 spans 13 amino acids.

This sequence joins TRBV19 and TRBJ2-1; 10 bases map to TRBD1. Germline-derived CDR1 and CDR2 are LNHDA and SQIVND (reference sequence). After removal of 3 bases from V and 5 bases from J, the junction contained 4 bases not matched to a gene. The CDR3 runs to 15 residues. Here the CDR3 reads CASSIRDRGDNEQFF. CDR3 nucleotide sequence: TGTGCCAGTAGTATCCGGGACAGGGGCGACAATGAGCAGTTCTTC.

The chain joins TRBV18 to TRBJ1-4; a weak D match, TRBD1 (5 bases). CDR1 and CDR2 from the germline V gene are KGHSH and LQKENI. Trimming took 3 bases from V and 7 from J, leaving 15 bases between them. The CDR3 length is 15 residues. The CDR3: CASSPTGGSGEKLFF. The DNA of the CDR3 is TGTGCCAGCTCACCTACAGGAGGTTCTGGTGAAAAACTGTTTTTT.

The rearrangement joins TRBV5-4 to TRBJ1-2; 10 bases match TRBD1. Per germline, CDR1 SGHNT and CDR2 YYREEE (reference sequence). V dropped 4 bases and J dropped 1; count of bases not matched to a gene: 1. CDR3 size: 14 residues. The CDR3 loop reads CASSRTGGNYGYTF. CDR3 nucleotide sequence: TGTGCCAGCAGCCGGACAGGGGGTAACTATGGCTACACCTTC.

CDR3 sequence: CASSLRGMGTYEQYF. CDR3 nucleotide sequence: TGTGCCAGCAGCTTGAGGGGGATGGGGACTTACGAGCAGTACTTC. The chain has TRBV7-9 and TRBJ2-7, with D perhaps assigned TRBD1 or TRBD2 (6 bases each). This CDR3 region has 15 residues. V lost 3 bases and J lost 4, with 16 bases in between. Germline loops: CDR1 SEHNR, CDR2 FQNEAQ (reference sequence).

V gene TRBV7-5 combines with J gene TRBJ1-4; the D call TRBD1 from the table was never checked on the DNA. TRBV7-5 is a pseudogene locus. This CDR3 contains 16 residues. DNA for the CDR3: TGTGCCAGAAGCCTCAAACACGTTGCAACTAATGAAAAACTGTTTTTT. Translation gives CARSLKHVATNEKLFF.

This chain links TRBV12-3 or TRBV12-4 with TRBJ2-7; 9 bases are shared with TRBD1. The CDR3 covers 13 residues. V was pared by 5 bases and J by 5 bases, with 4 bases of the junction left unmatched. The CDR3 here is CASSGDRVNEQYF. In DNA, the CDR3 is TGTGCCAGCAGTGGGGACAGGGTCAACGAGCAGTACTTC.

This chain joins TRBV7-2 and TRBJ2-2; D perhaps matches TRBD2 (6 bases). The CDR3 sequence is 14 residues long. The germline gives CDR1 SGHTA, CDR2 FQGNSA. V lost 5 bases to trimming and J lost 6 bases, with 13 bases between them. This CDR3 reads CASSPFAGPGELFF. The CDR3 region has the DNA TGTGCCAGCAGCCCATTCGCGGGGCCCGGGGAGCTGTTTTTT.

The chain couples TRBV27 to TRBJ1-2, with TRBD1 matching over 7 bases. The CDR3 is made up of 14 amino acids. CDR1 MNHEY and CDR2 SMNVEV come from the germline V gene (reference sequence). The V gene end was trimmed by 5 bases and the J gene end by 6 bases; junction bases not matched to a gene: 9. CDR3 DNA sequence: TGTGCCAGCAGTCCAAGACAGGGTCGAAATGGCTACACCTTC. This encodes CASSPRQGRNGYTF.